These T cell receptor beta chains were read from a single sample in a study of glioma-infiltrating T cells after dendritic cell vaccination. Sequencing was performed with immunoSEQ multiplex PCR; in TCRdb, only in-frame clones are kept and a portion is missing. The sample contains around 67,000 clones, 81% of which appear only once. This specimen was blood, taken before dendritic cell vaccination. The receptors originated from a human donor with glioblastoma. CDR3s leave out the opening cysteine and the closing phenylalanine or tryptophan. The order of the fields is J gene, V gene, CDR3 protein.

J gene: TRBJ1-2; V gene: TRBV6-1; CDR3 protein: ASSEMGQVNYGYT
J gene: TRBJ2-1; V gene: TRBV2; CDR3 protein: ASSEWGDPNNEQF
J gene: TRBJ1-2; V gene: TRBV5-1; CDR3 protein: ASSGGTGPNYGYT
J gene: TRBJ2-5; V gene: TRBV2; CDR3 protein: ASSRQGMETQY
J gene: TRBJ2-6; V gene: TRBV19; CDR3 protein: ASNKAGFTQS
J gene: TRBJ1-2; V gene: TRBV5-6; CDR3 protein: ASSFSGGYANYGYT
J gene: TRBJ2-7; V gene: TRBV6-5; CDR3 protein: ASRGAGQGSGEQY
J gene: TRBJ2-2; V gene: TRBV5-6; CDR3 protein: ASSLLQIGGELF
J gene: TRBJ1-6; V gene: TRBV27; CDR3 protein: ASSSVGDTYNSPLH
J gene: TRBJ2-2; V gene: TRBV29-1; CDR3 protein: SVGQNVAGELF
J gene: TRBJ1-6; V gene: TRBV28; CDR3 protein: ASGGTGSSPLH
J gene: TRBJ1-2; V gene: TRBV5-1; CDR3 protein: ASSLETGGRDGYT
J gene: TRBJ2-7; V gene: TRBV6-5; CDR3 protein: ASSYGGEANEQY
J gene: TRBJ2-7; V gene: TRBV4-3; CDR3 protein: ASSQSLAVDGYEQY
J gene: TRBJ2-7; V gene: TRBV13; CDR3 protein: ASSPGEYEQY
J gene: TRBJ1-1; V gene: TRBV7-6; CDR3 protein: ASSLGQGSTEAF
J gene: .; V gene: TRBV5-6; CDR3 protein: ASSLVDRGPYEQY
J gene: TRBJ2-1; V gene: TRBV6-7; CDR3 protein: ASSYSRLAGANSSYNEQF
J gene: TRBJ1-2; V gene: TRBV2; CDR3 protein: ASLDRGVYGYT
J gene: TRBJ2-3; V gene: TRBV5-4; CDR3 protein: ASTTRGRNWPDTQY
J gene: TRBJ2-1; V gene: TRBV29-1; CDR3 protein: SVPSGGLHNEQF
J gene: TRBJ2-4; V gene: TRBV7-2; CDR3 protein: ASSQQGQGGNIQY
J gene: TRBJ1-1; V gene: TRBV7-3; CDR3 protein: ASSFGRNTEAF
J gene: TRBJ2-1; V gene: TRBV5-1; CDR3 protein: ASSREDRNNEQF
J gene: TRBJ2-2; V gene: TRBV4-3; CDR3 protein: ASSQSGGPEGGELF
J gene: TRBJ2-2; V gene: TRBV6-5; CDR3 protein: ASSTSGDYTGELF
J gene: TRBJ2-7; V gene: TRBV9; CDR3 protein: ASSVATGGVYEQY
J gene: TRBJ2-7; V gene: TRBV7-2; CDR3 protein: ASSPPDRENSEQY
J gene: .; V gene: TRBV25-1; CDR3 protein: ASSEIGGAYEQY
J gene: TRBJ1-6; V gene: TRBV5-1; CDR3 protein: ASSTAGTDNSPLH
J gene: TRBJ2-5; V gene: TRBV5-6; CDR3 protein: ASSLSGAQETQY
J gene: TRBJ1-2; V gene: TRBV19; CDR3 protein: ASSIGTGDLIGYT
J gene: TRBJ2-2; V gene: TRBV6-5; CDR3 protein: ASSSTNTGELF
J gene: TRBJ1-5; V gene: TRBV29-1; CDR3 protein: SVALGQSNQPQH